This T cell receptor (beta chain) was observed in a study of blood T cell repertoires in COVID-19. About the research overall: Samples of COVID-19 (acute and convalescent) were obtained from the United States, Italy and Spain. From T cells, B-cell-depleted T cells, or PBMCs came the material, which was cDNA or gDNA.

Adults between roughly 18 and 89 years of age took part from 20 to 25 US areas. Participant-given clinical history determined each cohort assignment. Using immunoSEQ multiplex PCR, the repertoire was profiled, and TCRdb retains in-frame clones only, with some absent. The repertoire includes 110,000 to 150,000 clones, roughly 80% of them detected once, and 6% sits in the top ten. V lost 0 bases and J lost 6; bases outside the gene matches: 4. Germline V CDR1 and CDR2: GTSNPN, SVGIG (reference sequence). The CDR3 has 14 residues. The TCR comes from a woman in her fifties or sixties who had recovered from COVID-19. The chain has TRBV30 and TRBJ2-3; 9 bases line up with TRBD2. Sequencing was done on a sample of PBMCs or T cells enriched from blood (not recorded which). The CDR3, as DNA: TGTGCCTGGAGTGTATTGCTAGCGGGGGATACGCAGTATTTT. The encoded protein is CAWSVLLAGDTQYF.